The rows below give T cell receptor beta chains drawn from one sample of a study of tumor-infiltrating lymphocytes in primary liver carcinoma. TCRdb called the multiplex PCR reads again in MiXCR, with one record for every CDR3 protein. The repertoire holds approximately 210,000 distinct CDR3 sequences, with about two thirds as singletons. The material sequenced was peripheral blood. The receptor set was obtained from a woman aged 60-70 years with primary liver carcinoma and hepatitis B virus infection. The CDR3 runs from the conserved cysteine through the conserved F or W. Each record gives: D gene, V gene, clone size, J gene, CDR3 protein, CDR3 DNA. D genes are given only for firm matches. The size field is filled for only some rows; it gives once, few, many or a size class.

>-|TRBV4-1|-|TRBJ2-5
CASSHVGRDQETQYF
TGCGCCAGTAGCCACGTAGGACGGGACCAAGAGACCCAGTACTTC
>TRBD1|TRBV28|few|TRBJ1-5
CASSKYKGTVYSNQPQHF
TGTGCCAGCAGTAAATACAAGGGGACAGTATATAGCAATCAGCCCCAGCATTTT
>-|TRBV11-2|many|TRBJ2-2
CASSPYRRVGELFF
TGTGCCAGCAGCCCTTATAGACGGGTCGGGGAGCTGTTTTTT
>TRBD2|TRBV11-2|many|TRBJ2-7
CASSSRRVLAVSSYEQYF
TGTGCCAGCAGCTCTCGTCGAGTACTAGCGGTTAGCTCCTACGAGCAGTACTTC
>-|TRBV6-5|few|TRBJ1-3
CASSPEWFGNTIYF
TGTGCCAGCAGCCCTGAGTGGTTTGGAAACACCATATATTTT
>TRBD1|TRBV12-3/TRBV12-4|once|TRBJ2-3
CVSTKRQGEYDTQYF
TGTGTCAGCACCAAGAGGCAGGGGGAGTACGATACGCAGTATTTT
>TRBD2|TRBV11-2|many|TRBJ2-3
CASSLREGGADTQYF
TGTGCCAGCAGCTTGCGGGAGGGGGGCGCAGATACGCAGTATTTT
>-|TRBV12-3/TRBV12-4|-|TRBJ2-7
CASSSNTQVGGPYEQYF
TGTGCCAGCAGTTCCAACACTCAGGTGGGGGGCCCCTACGAGCAGTACTTC
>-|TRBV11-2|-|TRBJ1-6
CVSSYVEWGRRDYSPLHF
TGTGTCAGCAGCTATGTTGAATGGGGCAGAAGAGATTATTCACCCCTCCACTTT
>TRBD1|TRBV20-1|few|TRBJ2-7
CSTGQASDEQYF
TGCAGTACGGGACAGGCGTCCGACGAGCAGTACTTC
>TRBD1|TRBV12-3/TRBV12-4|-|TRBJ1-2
CASSDGQVYGYTF
TGTGCCAGCAGCGACGGACAGGTCTATGGCTACACCTTC
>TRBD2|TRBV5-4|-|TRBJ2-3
CASRRTSGTSTDTQYF
TGTGCCAGCAGGCGGACTAGCGGGACTAGCACAGATACGCAGTATTTT
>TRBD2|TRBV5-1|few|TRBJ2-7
CASSPASGSHEQYF
TGCGCCAGCAGTCCAGCTAGCGGGAGCCACGAGCAGTACTTC
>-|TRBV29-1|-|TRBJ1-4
CSVGGHDSNEKLFF
TGCAGCGTTGGCGGTCATGACAGTAATGAAAAACTGTTTTTT
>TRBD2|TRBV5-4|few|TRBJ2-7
CASSQTGTSVYEQYF
TGTGCCAGCAGCCAAACCGGGACTAGCGTTTACGAGCAGTACTTC
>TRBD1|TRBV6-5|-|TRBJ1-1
CAVSRLTGMSEAFF
TGTGCCGTCAGCCGACTGACAGGGATGTCGGAAGCTTTCTTT
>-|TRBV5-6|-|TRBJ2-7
CTSSSDYVGSISYEQYF
TGTACCAGCAGCTCGGACTACGTGGGATCAATCTCCTACGAGCAGTACTTC
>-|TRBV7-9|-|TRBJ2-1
CASSAGTGPVDEQFF
TGTGCCAGCAGCGCCGGGACTGGACCCGTCGATGAGCAGTTCTTC
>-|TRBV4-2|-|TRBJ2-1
CANSQEGTGPLSVDQFF
TGTGCCAACAGCCAAGAGGGAACAGGGCCTTTGTCGGTTGATCAGTTCTTC
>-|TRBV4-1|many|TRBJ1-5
CASSQVSNQPQHF
TGCGCCAGCAGCCAAGTTAGCAATCAGCCCCAGCATTTT
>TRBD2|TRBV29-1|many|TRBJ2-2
CSVSGQIAGGTGELFF
TGCAGCGTTTCCGGGCAGATAGCGGGAGGCACCGGGGAGCTGTTTTTT
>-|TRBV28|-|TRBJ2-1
CASSGTPLGNEQFF
TGTGCCAGCAGTGGAACCCCTCTGGGCAATGAGCAGTTCTTC
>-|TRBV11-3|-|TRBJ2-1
CASSHIATLSHNEQFF
TGTGCCAGTTCGCATATAGCGACCCTTAGCCACAATGAGCAGTTCTTC
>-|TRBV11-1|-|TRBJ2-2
CASRRLANTGELFF
TGTGCCAGCAGGAGACTCGCGAACACCGGGGAGCTGTTTTTT
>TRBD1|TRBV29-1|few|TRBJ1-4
CSVRAGGDEKLFF
TGCAGCGTTCGGGCAGGGGGAGATGAAAAACTGTTTTTT
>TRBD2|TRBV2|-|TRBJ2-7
CASSPGLAGGPLYEQYF
TGTGCCAGCAGCCCCGGACTAGCGGGAGGGCCTTTGTACGAGCAGTACTTC
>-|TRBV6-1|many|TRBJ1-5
CASSEAWESNQPQHF
TGTGCCAGCAGTGAAGCGTGGGAGAGCAATCAGCCCCAGCATTTT
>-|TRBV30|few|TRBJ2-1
CAWSVTGVPYNEQFF
TGTGCCTGGAGTGTAACCGGGGTCCCATACAATGAGCAGTTCTTC
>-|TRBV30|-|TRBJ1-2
CAWSNSQGRPTF
TGTGCCTGGAGTAATAGTCAGGGGCGCCCGACCTTC
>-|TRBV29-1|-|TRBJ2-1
CSVDGQGRIEQFF
TGCAGCGTTGACGGGCAGGGCAGGATTGAGCAGTTTTTC
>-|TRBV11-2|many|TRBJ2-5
CASSKRLQETQYF
TGTGCCAGCAGCAAGAGATTACAAGAGACCCAGTACTTC
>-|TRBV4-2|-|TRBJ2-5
CTSSQGGGDQETQYF
TGTACTAGCAGCCAAGGAGGGGGGGACCAAGAGACCCAGTACTTC
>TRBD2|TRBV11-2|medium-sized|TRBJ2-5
CASSFTGGGAQYF
TGTGCCAGCAGCTTTACGGGAGGCGGGGCCCAGTACTTC
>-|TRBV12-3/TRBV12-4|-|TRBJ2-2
CASSSRSTGKLFF
TGTGCCAGTAGCTCCCGGTCCACCGGGAAGCTGTTTTTT
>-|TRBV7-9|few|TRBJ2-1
CASSPAMQSYNEQFF
TGTGCCAGCTCCCCCGCTATGCAGTCATACAATGAGCAGTTCTTC
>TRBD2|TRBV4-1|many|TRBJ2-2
CASSRGSGRAVTGELFF
TGCGCCAGCAGCCGAGGAAGCGGGAGGGCTGTCACCGGGGAGCTGTTTTTT
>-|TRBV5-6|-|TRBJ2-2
CASSLAAGNTGELFF
TGTGCCAGCAGCTTGGCTGCGGGGAACACCGGGGAGCTGTTTTTT
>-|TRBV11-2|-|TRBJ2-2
CASNLEADGELFF
TGTGCCAGCAACTTAGAGGCTGACGGGGAGCTGTTTTTT
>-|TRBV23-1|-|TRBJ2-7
CASHPPGSYEQYF
TGCGCCAGCCATCCACCCGGGTCCTACGAGCAGTACTTC
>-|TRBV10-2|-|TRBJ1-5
CASSDLAGNGQPQHF
TGCGCCAGCAGTGACCTCGCCGGTAATGGTCAGCCCCAGCATTTT
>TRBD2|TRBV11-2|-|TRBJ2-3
CTSSLGRGDMQYF
TGTACCAGCAGCTTAGGACGGGGGGATATGCAGTATTTT
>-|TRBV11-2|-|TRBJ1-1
CASSLRVDREAFF
TGTGCCAGCAGCCTGAGAGTGGACCGGGAAGCTTTCTTT
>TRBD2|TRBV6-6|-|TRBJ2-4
CASSYYGTSGRVYF
TGTGCCAGCAGTTACTACGGGACTAGCGGGAGGGTCTACTTC
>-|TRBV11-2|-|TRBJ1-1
CASSSGGTETFF
TGTGCCAGCAGCTCTGGCGGGACTGAAACTTTCTTT
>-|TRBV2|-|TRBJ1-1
CASRRTDITEAFF
TGTGCCAGCAGGCGGACAGACATCACTGAAGCTTTCTTT
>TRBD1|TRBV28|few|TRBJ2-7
CASGSGTVIYEQYF
TGTGCCAGCGGTTCCGGGACAGTGATTTACGAGCAGTACTTC
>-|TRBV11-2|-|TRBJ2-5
CANSLIGTQYF
TGTGCCAACAGCCTAATAGGGACCCAGTACTTC
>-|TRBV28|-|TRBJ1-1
CSSSLTRSGTEAFF
TGTTCCAGCAGTTTGACAAGGTCGGGCACTGAAGCTTTCTTT
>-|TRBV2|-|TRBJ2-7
CASRKSSYEQYF
TGTGCCAGCAGGAAAAGCTCCTACGAGCAGTACTTC
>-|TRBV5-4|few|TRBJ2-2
CASSRSNTGELFF
TGTGCCAGCAGTCGTTCTAACACCGGGGAGCTGTTTTTT
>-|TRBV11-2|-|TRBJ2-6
CANSSGTGRGANVLTF
TGTGCCAACAGCTCAGGAACAGGGAGGGGGGCCAACGTCCTGACTTTC
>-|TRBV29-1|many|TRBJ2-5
CSVEGGQATAFRETQYF
TGCAGCGTTGAAGGGGGGCAGGCGACAGCTTTCCGCGAGACCCAGTACTTC
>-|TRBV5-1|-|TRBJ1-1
CASSLSQGGTEAFF
TGCGCCAGCAGCTTGTCTCAGGGCGGTACTGAAGCTTTCTTT